Reported below is one T cell receptor (beta chain). Its antigen is still unknown. This sample stems from a study of CD8 T cells in ankylosing spondylitis. Points from the study as a whole: Roughly 8 highly homologous variants formed a TCR beta motif that appeared characteristic of ankylosing spondylitis blood.

TCRdb reprocessed the 5' RACE reads via MiXCR and lists one record per CDR3 protein. The data show hundreds of thousands of distinct CDR3 sequences, 20% seen once. V gave up 1 base and J gave up 1 base, with 7 bases separating them. This CDR3 has 14 amino acids. CDR1 LGHDT and CDR2 YNNKEL come from the germline V gene (reference sequence). The source is a male donor with ankylosing spondylitis or in good health (not recorded which). The rearrangement uses TRBV3-1 and TRBJ1-1; no definite D call. The material sequenced was blood, either unsorted or a sorted T cell fraction (not recorded which). In nucleotides, the CDR3 is TGTGCCAGCAGCCAAGCAGAGGAGAACACTGAAGCTTTCTTT. It codes for CASSQAEENTEAFF.